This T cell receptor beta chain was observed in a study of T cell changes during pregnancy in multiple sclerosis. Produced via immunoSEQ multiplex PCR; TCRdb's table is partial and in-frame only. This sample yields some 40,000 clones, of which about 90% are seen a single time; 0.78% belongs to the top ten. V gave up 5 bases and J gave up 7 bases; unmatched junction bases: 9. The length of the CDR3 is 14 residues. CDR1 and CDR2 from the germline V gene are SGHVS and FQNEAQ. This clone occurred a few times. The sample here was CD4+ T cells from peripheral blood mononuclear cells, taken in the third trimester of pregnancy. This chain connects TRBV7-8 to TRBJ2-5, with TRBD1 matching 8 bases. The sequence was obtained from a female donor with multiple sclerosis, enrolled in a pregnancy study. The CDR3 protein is CASSPGQGLGTQYF. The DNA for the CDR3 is TGTGCCAGCAGCCCCGGACAGGGATTGGGGACCCAGTACTTC.